This TCR beta chain was sequenced for a study of vaccination and CD4 T cells after COVID-19. The overall study: Convalescent patients had positive nasal swab PCR results for SARS-CoV-2. Disease was mild in about nine and severe in one.

The germline V gene has CDR1 SGHTA and CDR2 FQGNSA. This CDR3 has 17 amino acids. V was pared by 4 bases and J by 15 bases, with 21 bases of the junction left unmatched. As regards this clonotype: Its antigen is unknown.

As for treatment: approximately 9-day PBMC culture with coronavirus spike peptide pools or control peptides (ViraFEST assay). Oncomine TCR Beta short-read sequencing was applied to DNA from cultured CD4+ T cells. Investigators obtained genomic DNA by extraction from cultured CD4+ T cells. MiXCR was run by TCRdb on the PCR reads, yielding one entry per CDR3 protein. The sample lists around 3,100 distinct CDR3 sequences; around 80% were seen once. This chain uses TRBV7-2 with TRBJ2-1, with 10 positions matching TRBD2. The receptor was derived from a human donor who had recovered from COVID-19. Sequencing was done on a sample of CD4+ T cells from blood, cultured in vitro. CDR3 region: CASSSHQMQAGGLLRFF. Here the CDR3 DNA reads TGTGCCAGCAGCTCCCATCAAATGCAAGCGGGGGGGCTGTTGAGGTTCTTC.